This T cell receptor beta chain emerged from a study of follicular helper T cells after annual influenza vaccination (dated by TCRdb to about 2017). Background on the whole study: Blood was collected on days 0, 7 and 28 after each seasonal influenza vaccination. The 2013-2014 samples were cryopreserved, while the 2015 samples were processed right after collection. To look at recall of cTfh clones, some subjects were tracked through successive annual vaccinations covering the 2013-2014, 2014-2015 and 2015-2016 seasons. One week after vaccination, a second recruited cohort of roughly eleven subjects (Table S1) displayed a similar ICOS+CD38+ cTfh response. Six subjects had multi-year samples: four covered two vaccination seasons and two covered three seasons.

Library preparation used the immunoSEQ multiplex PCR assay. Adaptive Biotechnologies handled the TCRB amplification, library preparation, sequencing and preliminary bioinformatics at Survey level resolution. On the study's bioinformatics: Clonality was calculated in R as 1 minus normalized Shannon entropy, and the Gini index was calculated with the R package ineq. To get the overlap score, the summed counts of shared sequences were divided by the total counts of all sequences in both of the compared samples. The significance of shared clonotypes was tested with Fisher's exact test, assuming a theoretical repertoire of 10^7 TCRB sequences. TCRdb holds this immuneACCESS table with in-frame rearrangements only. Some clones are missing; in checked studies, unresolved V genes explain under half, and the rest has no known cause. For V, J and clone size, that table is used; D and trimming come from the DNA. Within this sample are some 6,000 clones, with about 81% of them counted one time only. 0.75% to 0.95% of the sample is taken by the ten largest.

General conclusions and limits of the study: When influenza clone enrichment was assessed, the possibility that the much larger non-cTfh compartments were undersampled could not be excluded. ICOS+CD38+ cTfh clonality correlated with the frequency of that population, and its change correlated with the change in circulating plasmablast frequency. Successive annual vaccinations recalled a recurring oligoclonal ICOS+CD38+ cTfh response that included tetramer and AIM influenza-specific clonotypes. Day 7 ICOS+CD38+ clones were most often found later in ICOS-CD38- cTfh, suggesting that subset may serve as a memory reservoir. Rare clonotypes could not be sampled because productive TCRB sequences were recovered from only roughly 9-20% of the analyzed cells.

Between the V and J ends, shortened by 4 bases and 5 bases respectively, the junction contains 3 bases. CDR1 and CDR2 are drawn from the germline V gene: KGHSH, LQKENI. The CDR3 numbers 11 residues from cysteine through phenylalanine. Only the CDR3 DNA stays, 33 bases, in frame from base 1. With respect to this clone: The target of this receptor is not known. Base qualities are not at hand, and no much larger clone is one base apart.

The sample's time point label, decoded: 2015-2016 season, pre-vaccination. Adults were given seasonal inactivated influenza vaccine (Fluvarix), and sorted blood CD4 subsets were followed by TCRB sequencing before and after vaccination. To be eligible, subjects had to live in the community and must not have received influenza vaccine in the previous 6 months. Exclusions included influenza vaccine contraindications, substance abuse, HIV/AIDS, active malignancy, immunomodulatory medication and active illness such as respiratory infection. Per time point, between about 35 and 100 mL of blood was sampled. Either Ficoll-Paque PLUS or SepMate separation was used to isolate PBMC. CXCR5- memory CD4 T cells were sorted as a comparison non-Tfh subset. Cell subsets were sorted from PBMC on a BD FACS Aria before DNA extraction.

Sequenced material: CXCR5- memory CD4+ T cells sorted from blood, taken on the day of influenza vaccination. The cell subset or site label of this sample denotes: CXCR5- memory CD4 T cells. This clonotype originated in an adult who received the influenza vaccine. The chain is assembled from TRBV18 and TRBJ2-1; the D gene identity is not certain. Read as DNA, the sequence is TGTGCCAGCTCACGTGACAATGAGCAGTTCTTC. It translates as CASSRDNEQFF.